The rows below give T cell receptor beta chains drawn from one sample of a study of blood T cells in healthy people across ages. MiXCR, run by TCRdb on the 5' RACE reads, gives a single entry per CDR3 protein. The sample has hundreds of thousands of distinct CDR3 sequences; about 62% are singletons. The sequencing sample was made of blood. These receptors came from a young man in good health. Each CDR3 is given with its conserved first and last residue. Fields, in order: J gene, V gene, D gene, clone size, CDR3 DNA, CDR3 protein. D genes are given only for firm matches. The size entry is marked missing in some rows and otherwise reads once, few, many or a size class.

TRBJ2-5 | TRBV10-3 | - | few | TGTGCCATCGGGGCAGCCTCGCAAGAGACCCAGTACTTC | CAIGAASQETQYF
TRBJ2-1 | TRBV27 | TRBD2 | - | TGTGCCAGCAGGGACCTAGCGGGAGGAGAGCATGAGCAGTTCTTC | CASRDLAGGEHEQFF
TRBJ2-1 | TRBV27 | TRBD1 | - | TGTGCCAGCAGCTTATGGTCCGGGACAGGTTACAATGAGCAGTTCTTC | CASSLWSGTGYNEQFF
TRBJ2-3 | TRBV4-2 | - | few | TGTGCCAGCAGCCAAGAGCGGCCAGATACGCAGTATTTT | CASSQERPDTQYF
TRBJ1-5 | TRBV20-1 | - | few | TGCAGTGCGGAGGGGAGCAATCAGCCCCAGCATTTT | CSAEGSNQPQHF
TRBJ1-4 | TRBV6-5 | - | - | TGTGCCAGCAGTCCCCGGACAGATTTTAATGAAAAACTGTTTTTT | CASSPRTDFNEKLFF
TRBJ2-4 | TRBV7-2 | TRBD2 | - | TGTGCCAGCAGCTTTAGCAGGGAGGGAAACATTCAGTACTTC | CASSFSREGNIQYF
TRBJ1-4 | TRBV7-9 | - | - | TGCGCCAGCGCCACGTCCTACACACCTTTCGACTCGCGGGAAAAACTGTTTTTT | CASATSYTPFDSREKLFF
TRBJ2-7 | TRBV6-2/TRBV6-3 | - | few | TGTGCCAGCAGTTACGAGTTCTTAAGCTCCTACGAGCAGTACTTC | CASSYEFLSSYEQYF
TRBJ2-3 | TRBV20-1 | TRBD2 | - | TGCAGTGCTAGAGATCGGGCGGGGGGCCCCGATACGCAGTATTTT | CSARDRAGGPDTQYF
TRBJ1-2 | TRBV29-1 | - | few | TGCAGCGCTGCTTCGAGGGCTAACTATGGCTACACCTTC | CSAASRANYGYTF
TRBJ1-5 | TRBV6-6 | - | - | TGTGCCAGCGGCCGGGGGAGCTCCAATCAGCCCCAGCATTTT | CASGRGSSNQPQHF
TRBJ2-1 | TRBV7-2 | - | - | TGTGCCAACAGCCCGCAGACAGAGGTCAATGAGCAGTTCTTC | CANSPQTEVNEQFF
TRBJ2-2 | TRBV20-1 | TRBD2 | - | TGCAGTGCCCGAGCCGGGGGGGCGAACACCGGGGAGCTGTTTTTT | CSARAGGANTGELFF
TRBJ2-3 | TRBV20-1 | TRBD2 | - | TGCAGTGCCCGACTAGCGGGGGTCACAGATACGCAGTATTTT | CSARLAGVTDTQYF
TRBJ2-1 | TRBV6-5 | - | - | TGTGCCAGCAGTTACTACGCCAGCATTAAAATTGAGCAGTTCTTC | CASSYYASIKIEQFF
TRBJ2-7 | TRBV11-2 | - | - | TGTGCCAGCAGCTTAGGTGTGAGGGGTTACGAGCAGTACTTC | CASSLGVRGYEQYF
TRBJ2-1 | TRBV29-1 | - | few | TGCAGCGTTGAAGTTTCGTCTGTGGGCTCCAATGAGCAGTTCTTC | CSVEVSSVGSNEQFF
TRBJ2-7 | TRBV28 | TRBD2 | - | TGTGCCAGCAGTCCGAGACTAGCGGGGGGCCTTGAGCAGTACTTC | CASSPRLAGGLEQYF
TRBJ1-2 | TRBV20-1 | - | - | TGCAGTGCTAGTATGCCAGACTATGGCTACACCTTC | CSASMPDYGYTF
TRBJ2-7 | TRBV6-6 | TRBD1 | few | TGTGCCAGCAGGGTGGGACAGGGGTGGGACGAGCAGTACTTC | CASRVGQGWDEQYF
TRBJ2-1 | TRBV7-9 | - | - | TGTGCCAGCAGCCCTCACCGGGCTAGTTCAAACAATGAGCAGTTCTTC | CASSPHRASSNNEQFF
TRBJ2-7 | TRBV5-1 | - | few | TGCGCCAGCAGTCCATCGACAGGTACCTACGAGCAGTACTTC | CASSPSTGTYEQYF
TRBJ2-3 | TRBV5-1 | - | - | TGCGCCAGCAGCTTGGATCAATATACGCAGTATTTT | CASSLDQYTQYF
TRBJ2-3 | TRBV29-1 | - | few | TGCAGCGTTGGTCGGGGGCATTCAGAGGATACGCAGTATTTT | CSVGRGHSEDTQYF
TRBJ1-2 | TRBV27 | - | - | TGTGCCAGCAGTTCCTCAATCCAGGGAGGCGGCTACACCTTC | CASSSSIQGGGYTF
TRBJ2-3 | TRBV11-2 | - | - | TGTGCCAGCGGGTTTAGGCTAGAGGCAGATACGCAGTATTTT | CASGFRLEADTQYF
TRBJ1-1 | TRBV20-1 | - | - | TGCAGTGCTAGAGATGGGGGGCAGGGCGGCGAAGCTTTCTTT | CSARDGGQGGEAFF
TRBJ2-1 | TRBV6-5 | - | - | TGTGCCAGCATTTTATGGGGATATGAGCAGTTCTTC | CASILWGYEQFF
TRBJ1-5 | TRBV20-1 | - | - | TGCAGTGCTAGAGCCGGGACGACCTATAGCAATCAGCCCCAGCATTTT | CSARAGTTYSNQPQHF
TRBJ2-7 | TRBV9 | - | - | TGTGCCAGCAGCGGCTCACAGAGCTCCTACGAGCAGTACTTC | CASSGSQSSYEQYF
TRBJ2-1 | TRBV7-2 | TRBD2 | few | TGTGCCAGCAGCTTAGGGAGCGGGGCTCTTGAGCAGTTCTTC | CASSLGSGALEQFF
TRBJ2-5 | TRBV7-2 | - | - | TGTGCCAGCAGCCTTAAGTCTGGGCCGACCCAAGAGACCCAGTACTTC | CASSLKSGPTQETQYF
TRBJ2-1 | TRBV5-1 | TRBD2 | - | TGCGCCAGCAGCTCGGGACTAGCGGACTACAATGAGCAGTTCTTC | CASSSGLADYNEQFF
TRBJ2-7 | TRBV28 | - | - | TGTGCCGGCAACCTAGGCCCACGAAGCTCCTACGAGCAGTACTTC | CAGNLGPRSSYEQYF
TRBJ2-2 | TRBV9 | TRBD2 | - | TGTGCCAGCAGCGTAGGGACTAGACGGACCGGGGAGCTGTTTTTT | CASSVGTRRTGELFF
TRBJ2-7 | TRBV27 | - | - | TGTGCCAGCAGTTCCATTAGCGGTGGATCCTACGAGCAGTACTTC | CASSSISGGSYEQYF
TRBJ1-5 | TRBV6-6 | - | - | TGTGCCAGCAGCTCCGGGACCCAGCATTTT | CASSSGTQHF
TRBJ2-7 | TRBV6-5 | TRBD1 | few | TGTGCCAGCAGTTACTCCTATCACAGGGGGGTTCAGGACGAGCAGTACTTC | CASSYSYHRGVQDEQYF
TRBJ2-7 | TRBV3-1 | - | - | TGTGCCAGCAGCCAGGGACACCACTACGAGCAGTACTTC | CASSQGHHYEQYF
TRBJ2-3 | TRBV11-2 | TRBD1 | - | TGTGCCAGCACTCAGGGGGTAGGCACAGATACGCAGTATTTT | CASTQGVGTDTQYF
TRBJ2-3 | TRBV11-1 | - | - | TGTGTCAGCAGCTTTACTAGCACAGATACGCAGTATTTT | CVSSFTSTDTQYF
TRBJ1-2 | TRBV27 | - | few | TGTGCCAGCAAGGCCGCCTGGGGTGGCTACACCTTC | CASKAAWGGYTF
TRBJ2-1 | TRBV12-3/TRBV12-4 | TRBD2 | - | TGTGCCAGCAGCCTGACTAGCGTTGCCTACAATGAGCAGTTCTTC | CASSLTSVAYNEQFF
TRBJ2-1 | TRBV29-1 | TRBD1 | few | TGCAGCGTTGAACCGGGACAGGGAGTGAATGAGCAGTTCTTC | CSVEPGQGVNEQFF
TRBJ2-3 | TRBV20-1 | - | - | TGCAGTGCTAGTCGGTCGAGTGATACGCAGTATTTT | CSASRSSDTQYF
TRBJ2-5 | TRBV10-2 | - | few | TGCGCCAGCAGTTCTTATAGGGGGGGTCAAGAGACCCAGTACTTC | CASSSYRGGQETQYF
TRBJ2-7 | TRBV20-1 | - | - | TGCAGTGCTACCCTCCTGCCGCTGGGGCTGGAAACCTACGAGCAGTACTTC | CSATLLPLGLETYEQYF